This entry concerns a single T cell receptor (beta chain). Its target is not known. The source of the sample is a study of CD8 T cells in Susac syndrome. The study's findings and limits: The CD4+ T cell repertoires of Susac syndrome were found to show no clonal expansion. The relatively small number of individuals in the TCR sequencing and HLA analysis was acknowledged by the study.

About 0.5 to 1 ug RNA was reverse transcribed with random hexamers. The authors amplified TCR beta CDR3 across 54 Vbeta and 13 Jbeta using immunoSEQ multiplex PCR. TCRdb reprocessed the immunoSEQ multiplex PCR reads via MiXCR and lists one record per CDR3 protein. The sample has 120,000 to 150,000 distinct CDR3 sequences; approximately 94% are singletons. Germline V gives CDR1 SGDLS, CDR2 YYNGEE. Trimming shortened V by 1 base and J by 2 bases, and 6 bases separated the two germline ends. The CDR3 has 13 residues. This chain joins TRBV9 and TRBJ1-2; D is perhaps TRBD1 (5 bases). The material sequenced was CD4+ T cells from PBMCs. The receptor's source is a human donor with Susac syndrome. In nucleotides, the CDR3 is TGTGCCAGCAGCGTACCAGGGAACTATGGCTACACCTTC. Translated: CASSVPGNYGYTF.